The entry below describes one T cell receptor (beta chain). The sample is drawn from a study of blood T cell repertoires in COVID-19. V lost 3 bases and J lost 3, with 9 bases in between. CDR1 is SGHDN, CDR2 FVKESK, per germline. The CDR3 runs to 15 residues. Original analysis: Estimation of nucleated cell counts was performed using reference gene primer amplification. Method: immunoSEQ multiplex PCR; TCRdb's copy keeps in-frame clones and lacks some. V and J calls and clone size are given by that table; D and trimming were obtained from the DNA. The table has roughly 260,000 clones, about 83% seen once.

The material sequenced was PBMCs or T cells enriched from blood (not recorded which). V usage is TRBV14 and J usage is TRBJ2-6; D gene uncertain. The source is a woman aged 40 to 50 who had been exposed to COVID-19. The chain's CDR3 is CASSHEWSGANVLTF. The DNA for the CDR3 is TGTGCCAGCAGCCACGAATGGAGTGGGGCCAACGTCCTGACTTTC.